This T cell receptor beta chain emerged from a study of blood T cell repertoires in COVID-19. Across the whole study: Acute-phase and convalescent COVID-19 samples originated in the United States, Italy and Spain. The cDNA or gDNA used as material had been derived from T cells, B-cell-depleted T cells, or PBMCs.

V was shortened by 0 bases and J by 7 bases, with 4 bases between the two germline ends. The germline gives CDR1 SGHNT, CDR2 YYREEE (reference sequence). This CDR3 comprises 12 residues. In this sample, this clone turned up once. Original analysis: Amplification with reference gene primers provided the estimates of nucleated cell counts. Sequencing was performed with immunoSEQ multiplex PCR; in TCRdb, only in-frame clones are kept and a portion is missing. The V and J calls and clone size come from that table; D and trimming were worked out from the DNA. The data show some 370,000 clones, roughly 90% seen once.

Sequencing was done on a sample of peripheral blood. The gene calls are TRBV5-4 and TRBJ2-2, with D unclear. This sequence was found in a middle-aged man with acute or convalescent COVID-19. For the CDR3, the DNA is TGTGCCAGCAGCTTGGCCTACGGGGAGCTGTTTTTT. Amino acids: CASSLAYGELFF.